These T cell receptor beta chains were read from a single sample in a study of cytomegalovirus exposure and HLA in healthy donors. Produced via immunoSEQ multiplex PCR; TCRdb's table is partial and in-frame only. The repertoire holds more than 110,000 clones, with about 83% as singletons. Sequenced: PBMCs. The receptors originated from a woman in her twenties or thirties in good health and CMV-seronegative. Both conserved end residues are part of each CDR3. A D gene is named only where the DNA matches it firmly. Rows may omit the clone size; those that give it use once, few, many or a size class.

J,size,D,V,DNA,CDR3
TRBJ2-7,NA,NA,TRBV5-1,TGCGCCAGCAGCTTGGCCCCGGTGTCCTACGAGCAGTACTTC,CASSLAPVSYEQYF
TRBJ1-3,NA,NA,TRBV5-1,TGCGCCAGCAGCCCCGACAGAAGCTCTGGAAACACCATATATTTT,CASSPDRSSGNTIYF
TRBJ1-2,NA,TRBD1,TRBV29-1,TGCAGCGCATGGGACAGGGTCTATGGCTACACCTTC,CSAWDRVYGYTF
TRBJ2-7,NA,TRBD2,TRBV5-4,TGTGCCAGCAGCTTAGATACCGGGACCCGGGGGGCCTACGAGCAGTACTTC,CASSLDTGTRGAYEQYF
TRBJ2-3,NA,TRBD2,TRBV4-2,TGTGCCAGCAGCCAAGATCTAGGCCGGCCGGGACTAGCGGGGGGTTACTCTAGCACAGATACGCAGTATTTT,CASSQDLGRPGLAGGYSSTDTQYF
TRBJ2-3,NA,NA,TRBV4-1,TGCGCCAGCAGCCAAGTGGCCTCGGGGTCAGATACGCAGTATTTT,CASSQVASGSDTQYF
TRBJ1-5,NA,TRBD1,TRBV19,TGTGCCAGTAGTCCCGGGACAGCTAGCAATCAGCCCCAGCATTTT,CASSPGTASNQPQHF
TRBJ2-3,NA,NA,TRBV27,TGTGCCAGCGGGCCTTTTCCCCAGGGCTGGGCAGATACGCAGTATTTT,CASGPFPQGWADTQYF
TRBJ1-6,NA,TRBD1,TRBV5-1,TGCGCCAGTTCGGACAGGGGAGCCAATTCACCCCTCCACTTT,CASSDRGANSPLHF
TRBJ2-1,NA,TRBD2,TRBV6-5,TGTGCCAGCAGTTACTCGCGGGGGGGCCTCCATGAGCAGTTCTTC,CASSYSRGGLHEQFF
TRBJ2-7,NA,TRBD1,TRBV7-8,TGTGCCAGCAGCTTAGAGGGGACAGGGGGGTCCTACGAGCAGTACTTC,CASSLEGTGGSYEQYF
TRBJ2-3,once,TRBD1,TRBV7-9,TGTGCCAGCAGCTTAGGAATCGGGACAGGGGGGACAGATACGCAGTATTTT,CASSLGIGTGGTDTQYF
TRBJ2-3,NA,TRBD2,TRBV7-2,TGTGCCAGCAGCCTGACTAGCACCACAGATACGCAGTATTTT,CASSLTSTTDTQYF
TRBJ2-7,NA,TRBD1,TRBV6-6,TGTGCCAGCACCCCGGGACAGGGGGCGTCCTACGAGCAGTACTTC,CASTPGQGASYEQYF
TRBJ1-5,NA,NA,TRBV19,TGTGCCAGTAGGAAACAGGATGCTCAGCCCCAGCATTTT,CASRKQDAQPQHF
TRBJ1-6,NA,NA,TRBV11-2,TGTGCCAGCAGCCTTACCGCCGGTCGCGGGGCACCCCTCCACTTT,CASSLTAGRGAPLHF
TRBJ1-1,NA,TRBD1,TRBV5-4,TGTGCCAGCAGCGCCCCGGGACAGGGGGGTACTGAAGCTTTCTTT,CASSAPGQGGTEAFF
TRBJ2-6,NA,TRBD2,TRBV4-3,TGCGCCAGCAGCCAGGCACTAGCGGGGGGTGGTGGGGCCAACGTCCTGACTTTC,CASSQALAGGGGANVLTF
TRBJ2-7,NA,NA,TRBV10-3,TGTGCCATCCAGGGACAATTCTACGAGCAGTACTTC,CAIQGQFYEQYF
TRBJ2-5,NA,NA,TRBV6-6,TGTGCCAGCAGCAGACGGCAGGACTTCGGGGAGACCCAGTACTTC,CASSRRQDFGETQYF